The rows below give T cell receptor beta chains drawn from one sample of a study of cytomegalovirus exposure and HLA in healthy donors. Libraries were prepared by immunoSEQ multiplex PCR; TCRdb keeps only in-frame clonotypes and omits some of them. The data show more than 90,000 clones, around 69% seen once. Sequences were obtained from PBMCs. The receptor source for this set is a man aged 45 to 65 in good health and CMV-seropositive. The CDR3 runs from the conserved cysteine through the conserved F or W. The order of the fields is J gene, D gene, V gene, clone size, CDR3 DNA, CDR3 protein. The D gene is left open where the match is weak. Where a row states a size, it is once, few, many or the class of an expanded clone; other rows omit it.

>TRBJ2-1|NA|TRBV9|few
TGTGCCAGCAGCCCCCGGCAGGGAATATACGATGAGCAGTTCTTC
CASSPRQGIYDEQFF
>TRBJ1-2|TRBD1|TRBV11-2|NA
TGTGCCAGCACCCGGGACAGGGGCAGGTATGGCTACACCTTC
CASTRDRGRYGYTF
>TRBJ2-5|TRBD1|TRBV10-1|NA
TGCGCCAGCAGTTCTACAGGGGGTGGCCAAGAGACCCAGTACTTC
CASSSTGGGQETQYF
>TRBJ2-2|NA|TRBV11-2|NA
TGTGCCAGCAGCTTAGGTACAGGGCCCTCGAACACCGGGGAGCTGTTTTTT
CASSLGTGPSNTGELFF
>TRBJ2-7|TRBD1|TRBV19|NA
TGTGCCAGTGGGGACAGGAGTTCCTACGAGCAGTACTTC
CASGDRSSYEQYF
>TRBJ1-4|TRBD1|TRBV7-9|NA
TGTGCCAGCAGCCCCGGACAGGGGGAAACTAATGAAAAACTGTTTTTT
CASSPGQGETNEKLFF
>TRBJ1-1|TRBD1|TRBV7-6|NA
TGTGCCAGCAGCGTCCCAGGGGGCGCCGGCACTGAAGCTTTCTTT
CASSVPGGAGTEAFF
>TRBJ2-7|NA|TRBV5-4|NA
TGTGCCAGCAGCTTGGGCGCCCACCAGGGCGCCGAGCAGTACTTC
CASSLGAHQGAEQYF
>TRBJ2-7|NA|TRBV18|NA
TGTGCCAGCTCACCAAATCTCATCAGGATCGGTGCAGCAGACTACGAGCAGTACTTC
CASSPNLIRIGAADYEQYF
>TRBJ2-5|NA|TRBV10-2|NA
TGCGCCAGCAGTCTCGACAGCCAAGAGACCCAGTACTTC
CASSLDSQETQYF
>TRBJ1-5|NA|TRBV29-1|NA
TGCAGCGTGCGGATAAATAGCAATCAGCCCCAGCATTTT
CSVRINSNQPQHF
>TRBJ2-1|NA|TRBV7-9|NA
TGTGCCAGCAGCTTACTAGCGCTCTCCTACAATGAGCAGTTCTTC
CASSLLALSYNEQFF
>TRBJ1-5|NA|TRBV10-2|NA
TGCGCCAGCAGTGAGTCAGGACAGCTCAATCAGCCCCAGCATTTT
CASSESGQLNQPQHF
>TRBJ1-6|TRBD1|TRBV7-2|NA
TGTGCCAGCAGCTTAGGGGTCGCGGGACAGGGTTATAATTCACCCCTCCACTTT
CASSLGVAGQGYNSPLHF
>TRBJ2-7|NA|TRBV5-4|NA
TGTGCCAGCAGCTACTTTAGCGACGAGCAGTACTTC
CASSYFSDEQYF
>TRBJ1-4|TRBD1|TRBV19|NA
TGTGCCAGTAGTGGTGGATCGGACAGGGGGGGGCCGCGGGATGAAAAACTGTTTTTT
CASSGGSDRGGPRDEKLFF
>TRBJ2-7|NA|TRBV7-2|NA
TGTGCCAGCAGCTTTAATAGAGTCTACGAGCAGTACTTC
CASSFNRVYEQYF
>TRBJ1-2|NA|TRBV7-2|NA
TGTGCCAGCAGCGTACCGACGCTGGGGGGCTATGGCTACACCTTC
CASSVPTLGGYGYTF
>TRBJ1-4|NA|TRBV19|NA
TGTGCCAGTAGTATAGGTGTACAGGTTAATGAAAAACTGTTTTTT
CASSIGVQVNEKLFF